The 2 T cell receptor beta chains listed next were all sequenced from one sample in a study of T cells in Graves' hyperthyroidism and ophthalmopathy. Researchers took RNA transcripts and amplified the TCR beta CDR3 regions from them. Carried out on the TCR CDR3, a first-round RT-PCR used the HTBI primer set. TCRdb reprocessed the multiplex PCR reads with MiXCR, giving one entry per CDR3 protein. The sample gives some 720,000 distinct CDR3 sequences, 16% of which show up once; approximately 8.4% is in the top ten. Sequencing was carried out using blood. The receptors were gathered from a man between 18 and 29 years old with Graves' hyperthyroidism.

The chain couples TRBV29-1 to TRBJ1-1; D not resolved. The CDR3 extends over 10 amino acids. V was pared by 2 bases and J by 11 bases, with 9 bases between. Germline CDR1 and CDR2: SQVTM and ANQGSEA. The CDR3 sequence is CSVEFKKAFF. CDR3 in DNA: TGCAGCGTTGAATTTAAGAAGGCTTTCTTT.

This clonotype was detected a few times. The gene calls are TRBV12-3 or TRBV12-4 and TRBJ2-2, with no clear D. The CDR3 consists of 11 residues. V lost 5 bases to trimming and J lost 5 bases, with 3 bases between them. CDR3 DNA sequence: TGTGCCAGCAGTAAAACCGGGGAGCTGTTTTTT. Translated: CASSKTGELFF.